The present entry profiles one T cell receptor (beta chain) with its context. Its antigen is not identified. Assay used: immunoSEQ multiplex PCR; TCRdb lists only in-frame clones, some missing. The sample shows about 11,000 clones, roughly 71% of them seen only once. This CDR3 contains 20 residues. The ends were cut back, 4 bases at V and 3 bases at J, with 30 bases in the middle. The germline gives CDR1 SGHVS, CDR2 FQNEAQ. The source of the sample is a study of regulatory dendritic cells for organ transplantation. Study findings and constraints: Regulatory dendritic cells appeared to expand memory CD8+ clones less than mature ones. Among resting subsets, memory CD8+ cells contained the most alloreactive clonotypes.

CFSE-labeled sorted T cells met regulatory or mature dendritic cells for under 6 days. The sequencing sample was made of memory CD4+ T cells from blood cultured with regulatory dendritic cells. The subset here: CD45RO+ memory T cells. The chain is built from TRBV7-8 and TRBJ1-1, with a possible D match to TRBD1 (5 bases). This receptor was identified in a human donor in good health. In DNA, the CDR3 is TGTGCCAGCAGCTCCCTCTCCGGCACCGAGTCAGGGTGGGCAGACACTGAAGCTTTCTTT. Translating it yields CASSSLSGTESGWADTEAFF.